These 4 T cell receptor beta chains share one sample of origin, sequenced in a study of T cell responses to AZD1222 COVID-19 vaccine. The method was immunoSEQ multiplex PCR; TCRdb's version includes in-frame clones alone and lacks a portion of them. The sample consists of about 180,000 clones, around 88% of them appearing once. The specimen was peripheral blood, collected on day 0 of AZD1222 vaccination. The receptor set was obtained from an adult in good health.

In its sample, this clone was seen once. This chain links TRBV24-1 with TRBJ1-2; D is undetermined. Germline-derived CDR1 and CDR2 are KGHDR and SFDVKD. The V and J ends lost 12 bases and 4 bases respectively, with 11 bases between them. The CDR3 length is 11 residues. The CDR3 here is CASRTVYGYTF. As DNA, the CDR3 is TGTGCCTCACGGACGGTCTATGGCTACACCTTC.

The chain combines TRBV30 with TRBJ1-1; no clear D. With 8 bases removed from V and 4 bases from J, the gap between germline ends came to 17 bases. Germline CDR1 is GTSNPN and CDR2 is SVGIG (reference sequence). The CDR3 has 13 residues. The CDR3 protein is CADRQDRGTEAFF. The CDR3 DNA sequence: TGTGCCGACCGGCAGGACCGGGGCACTGAAGCTTTCTTT.

The chain combines TRBV5-8 with TRBJ2-5; TRBD2 matches at 15 bases. V was clipped by 3 bases and J by 2 bases; unmatched bases: 5. The CDR3 extends over 17 amino acids. Germline CDR1 SGHTS, CDR2 YDEGEE. CDR3: CASSSGTSGGIQETQYF. The DNA of the CDR3 is TGTGCCAGCAGCTCCGGGACTAGCGGGGGGATTCAAGAGACCCAGTACTTC.

The chain combines TRBV28 with TRBJ1-2; D might be TRBD1 (6 bases). From germline, CDR1 is MDHEN and CDR2 SYDVKM. This CDR3 is built from 14 residues. Deletions cut 3 bases from V and 3 bases from J, with 11 bases between. For the CDR3, the DNA is TGTGCCAGCAGTTTTCACAGGGCCTACTATGGCTACACCTTC. The encoded protein is CASSFHRAYYGYTF.